One and the same sample provided the 17 T cell receptor beta chains below, sequenced in a study of blood T cells in healthy people across ages. Then a second PCR, running roughly 7 to 11 cycles, was carried out with a sample-barcoded 5' primer and a J-beta primer mix. TCRdb reanalysed the 5' RACE reads using MiXCR and keeps one entry per CDR3 protein. The data show 450,000 to 700,000 distinct CDR3 sequences, 27% seen once. Sequencing used blood. The source of these receptors is a woman in her 70s in good health.

The rearrangement joins TRBV25-1 to TRBJ2-1, with 10 bases identical to TRBD1. Trimming removed 4 bases from V and 4 bases from J; junction bases left unmatched: 7. Germline CDR1 and CDR2: MGHDK and SYGVNS. The CDR3 extends over 16 amino acids. CDR3 DNA sequence: TGTGCCAGCAGTGCGCCCGGGACAGGGGAATACAATGAGCAGTTCTTC. Translated: CASSAPGTGEYNEQFF.

Concerning this clonotype: A read error may produce the germline difference seen at one junction end. The chain couples TRBV20-1 to TRBJ1-2; D gene uncertain. The V gene's germline CDR1 is DFQATT and CDR2 SNEGSKA (reference sequence). CDR3 length: 11 residues. CDR3 coding DNA: TGCAGTGCTAGAGTCGTAGGTTTTACGGCCTTC. It yields the protein CSARVVGFTAF.

The V call is TRBV7-2, the J call TRBJ2-1, with a possible D match to TRBD2 (5 bases). The J call may be in error: the DNA end matches TRBJ2-7 better. Germline V gene data show CDR1 as SGHTA and CDR2 as FQGNSA. The CDR3 contains 14 residues. The CDR3 region is CASSVGRGAYEQYF. In DNA, the CDR3 is TGTGCCAGCAGCGTAGGGAGAGGTGCCTACGAGCAGTACTTC.

The chain uses TRBV2 and TRBJ1-5, with D unresolved. Germline V lookup: CDR1 SNHLY, CDR2 FYNNEI. The V end lost 2 bases, the J end lost 9 bases, and 8 bases lay between the germline ends. CDR3 size: 12 residues. CDR3: CASSERPGPQHF. In nucleotides, the CDR3 is TGTGCCAGCAGTGAACGGCCCGGGCCCCAGCATTTT.

The chain couples TRBV11-2 to TRBJ1-3; 7 nucleotides match TRBD1. This CDR3 contains 14 residues. Germline trimming cut 5 bases from V and 1 base from J; bases unmatched to any gene: 2. The germline gives CDR1 SGHAT, CDR2 FQNNGV. The CDR3 region is CASSPTGSGNTIYF. The CDR3 nucleotides are TGTGCCAGCAGCCCGACAGGGTCTGGAAACACCATATATTTT.

The V call is TRBV28, the J call TRBJ1-1; weak D call: TRBD1 (5 bases). V was shortened by 6 bases and J by 3 bases, with 20 bases between the two germline ends. CDR1 is MDHEN, CDR2 SYDVKM, per germline. CDR3 length equals 16 residues. CDR3 coding DNA: TGTGCCAGCAGATCTGACAGCACCTACGGGGACACTGAAGCTTTCTTT. Its protein is CASRSDSTYGDTEAFF.

CDR3 nucleotides: TGTGCCACCAGTGATACGGACAGTCATGAGCAGTTCTTC. This sequence encodes CATSDTDSHEQFF. The chain employs TRBV24-1 and TRBJ2-5; tentatively, D is TRBD1 (6 bases). Gene TRBJ2-1 matches the end of the DNA better, so the J call may be wrong. The CDR3 runs to 13 residues. Germline assignment: CDR1 KGHDR and CDR2 SFDVKD.

The sample holds a few counts of this clonotype. The chain is built from TRBV24-1 and TRBJ1-2; 7 nucleotides line up with TRBD1. The V gene end was trimmed by 5 bases and the J gene end by 5 bases; junction bases not matched to a gene: 10. The germline CDR1 and CDR2 sequences are KGHDR and SFDVKD. The CDR3 is 15 residues long. CDR3 loop: CATSGTGTASYGYTF. CDR3 bases: TGTGCCACCAGTGGAACCGGGACAGCATCTTATGGCTACACCTTC.

This clonotype was counted only a few times. Compared with germline, one end of the junction differs, possibly owing to a read error. V gene TRBV7-2 combines with J gene TRBJ1-2; 11 bases are shared with TRBD1. This CDR3 comprises 15 residues. Germline lookup yields CDR1 SGHTA and CDR2 FQGNSA. The CDR3 protein is CASSPRTGGDYGYAF. The CDR3, as DNA: TGTGCCAGCAGCCCACGGACAGGGGGCGACTATGGCTACGCCTTC.

Ten or more counts support this clonotype. The J gene is TRBJ1-4, the V gene TRBV4-3; D is possibly TRBD1 (6 bases). Germline V gene data show CDR1 as LGHNA and CDR2 as YSLEER. Trimming cost V 6 bases and J 0 bases, with 17 bases left between them. The CDR3 is 17 amino acids. The CDR3 DNA is TGCGCCAGCAGAGGGTTGGGACATCTTGCAACTAATGAAAAACTGTTTTTT. This codes for CASRGLGHLATNEKLFF.

This clonotype was counted between two and nine times. CDR3 residues: CASSLGPQGYYEQYF. DNA for the CDR3: TGTGCCAGCAGCTTAGGTCCCCAGGGATACTACGAGCAGTACTTC. This chain links TRBV11-2 with TRBJ2-7; a weak D match, TRBD1 (5 bases). Germline V gene sequence: CDR1 SGHAT, CDR2 FQNNGV. CDR3 length equals 15 residues. V shed 1 base and J shed 3 bases, with 13 bases lying between them.

Remarks on this clonotype: This may stem from a read error, because a much larger clone lies one nucleotide away. The chain recombines TRBV5-1 with TRBJ1-3, with 7 bases fitting TRBD1. The CDR3 consists of 15 residues. Germline values: CDR1 SGHRS, CDR2 YFSETQ. CDR3 sequence: CACRWGQSSGNTIYF. The CDR3 region has the DNA TGCGCCTGCAGGTGGGGACAGAGCTCTGGAAACACCATATATTTT.

This clonotype came up a few times. This chain uses TRBV3-1 with TRBJ2-5; weak D call: TRBD1 (5 bases). The J call may be mistaken, given a closer DNA end match to TRBJ2-7. The CDR3 is 15 amino acids. Germline V lookup: CDR1 LGHDT, CDR2 YNNKEL (reference sequence). In DNA, the CDR3 is TGTGCCAGCAGCCAAGTTGGGCAGGGATTGTACGAGCAGTACTTC. As protein: CASSQVGQGLYEQYF.

In this sample, this clonotype turned up a few times. This chain links TRBV4-1 with TRBJ2-4; 9 bases are a match to TRBD2. V was clipped by 1 base and J by 6 bases; unmatched bases: 4. This CDR3 comprises 15 residues. Germline lookup yields CDR1 MGHRA and CDR2 YSYEKL. The CDR3 DNA reads as TGCGCCAGCAGCCAAGTGACTAGCGGCTCAAACATTCAGTACTTC. Protein product: CASSQVTSGSNIQYF.

This clonotype was counted a few times. The chain is built from TRBV18 and TRBJ2-3; D call uncertain. Germline values: CDR1 KGHSH, CDR2 LQKENI. This CDR3 is 16 amino acids long. Trimming shortened V by 3 bases and J by 3 bases, and 16 bases separated the two germline ends. CDR3: CASSPWEPGSTDTQYF. In DNA form, the CDR3 reads TGTGCCAGCTCACCGTGGGAACCTGGTTCGACAGATACGCAGTATTTT.

This clonotype has a handful of counts. The rearrangement joins TRBV14 to TRBJ1-2; D gene ambiguous. The CDR3 has 13 amino acids. CDR1 and CDR2 (germline): SGHDN, FVKESK. Between the trimmed V and J ends, which lost 2 bases and 4 bases, there was a span of 8 bases. The CDR3 region has the DNA TGTGCCAGCAGCCAAACGTTTGGCTATGGCTACACCTTC. This codes for CASSQTFGYGYTF.

The chain uses TRBV6-6 and TRBJ2-5; 9 bases are a match to TRBD1. The J call may be faulty, since TRBJ2-7 better matches the DNA end. The germline CDR1 and CDR2 sequences are MNHNY and SVGAGI (reference sequence). The CDR3 has 13 residues. For the CDR3, the DNA is TGTGCCAGCAGAGGGACAGGGCCCTACGAGCAGTACTTC. This sequence encodes CASRGTGPYEQYF.